The sequence of this TCR beta chain was determined in a study of cytomegalovirus exposure and HLA in healthy donors. Study-wide results and limits: Later work showed greater clonal expansion in HLA-associated TCR beta chains than in equally common others. Rarity held for most TCR sequences, but there were some public TCRs that occurred in many donors. Across donors, sequencing depth was assumed by presence/absence analyses to be roughly uniform.

About this clone: The target antigen is unknown.

PCR used 60 Vbeta primers and 13 Jbeta primers. Original handling: A later analysis tallied roughly 77 million unique TCR beta chains, approximately 10 million of them shared. Using immunoSEQ multiplex PCR, the repertoire was profiled, and TCRdb retains in-frame clones only, with some absent. From that table come the V and J calls and clone size; the DNA was used to work out D and trimming. The sample includes about 200,000 clones, around 77% seen only once; the top ten take 2.9%. The V gene's germline CDR1 is SGHAT and CDR2 FQNNGV. The CDR3 loop spans 16 amino acids. J gave up 5 bases and V 1 base, and 10 bases lay outside the gene matches.

The chain carries TRBV11-2 and TRBJ2-5, with 7 bases aligning to TRBD1. The sample consisted of PBMCs. The receptor was isolated from a woman aged 25 to 39 in good health and CMV-seronegative. Here the CDR3 reads CASSLASGTGVETQYF. CDR3 nucleotides: TGTGCCAGCAGCTTAGCTTCGGGAACAGGGGTCGAGACCCAGTACTTC.